Listed below are T cell receptor beta chains from one sample, sequenced in a study of molecular identifiers for immune sequencing clone quantification. In TCRdb, the PCR reads were re-called with MiXCR into one record per CDR3 protein. The sample includes about 510,000 distinct CDR3 sequences, about 20% of them seen just once. Sequencing was carried out using naive CD8+ T cells from blood, with Jurkat cell RNA spiked in. These receptors all stem from a human donor in good health. Some libraries in this study had Jurkat cell RNA spiked in. The CDR3 runs from the conserved cysteine through the conserved F or W. Each record gives: D gene, V gene, clone size, J gene, CDR3 protein, CDR3 DNA. D genes are given only for firm matches. Clone sizes are given selectively: once, few, many, or a class where the clone is expanded.

D: NA
V: TRBV11-2
size: many
J: TRBJ1-1
CDR3: CASSPGRGAPEAFF
DNA: TGTGCCAGCAGCCCAGGTCGGGGAGCCCCTGAAGCTTTCTTT

D: TRBD1
V: TRBV18
size: NA
J: TRBJ2-3
CDR3: CASSRPGTGTTDTQYF
DNA: TGTGCCAGCTCACGGCCCGGGACAGGGACTACAGATACGCAGTATTTT

D: NA
V: TRBV10-2
size: many
J: TRBJ2-7
CDR3: CASSVGSQYEQYF
DNA: TGCGCCAGCAGTGTTGGCAGCCAGTACGAGCAGTACTTC

D: NA
V: TRBV12-3/TRBV12-4
size: NA
J: TRBJ1-1
CDR3: CASSLARTEMNTEAFF
DNA: TGTGCCAGCAGTTTAGCGAGGACAGAAATGAACACTGAAGCTTTCTTT

D: TRBD2
V: TRBV20-1
size: many
J: TRBJ2-7
CDR3: CSARETSGGPYEQYF
DNA: TGCAGTGCTAGGGAGACTAGCGGGGGTCCGTACGAGCAGTACTTC

D: TRBD2
V: TRBV10-2
size: few
J: TRBJ2-5
CDR3: CASSEFLAGGETQYF
DNA: TGCGCCAGCAGTGAGTTTCTAGCGGGGGGAGAGACCCAGTACTTC

D: NA
V: TRBV5-8
size: many
J: TRBJ1-5
CDR3: CASSLGRQPQHF
DNA: TGTGCCAGCAGCTTGGGTCGGCAGCCCCAGCATTTT

D: NA
V: TRBV5-1
size: few
J: TRBJ2-2
CDR3: CASSLEARTANTGELFF
DNA: TGCGCCAGCAGCCTAGAGGCTCGGACAGCGAACACCGGGGAGCTGTTTTTT

D: TRBD2
V: TRBV7-9
size: few
J: TRBJ2-1
CDR3: CASSLLTSGHNNEQFF
DNA: TGTGCCAGCAGCTTATTGACTAGCGGTCACAACAATGAGCAGTTCTTC

D: NA
V: TRBV12-3/TRBV12-4
size: many
J: TRBJ2-5
CDR3: CASSLAGAAETQYF
DNA: TGTGCCAGCAGTTTAGCAGGGGCTGCGGAGACCCAGTACTTC

D: TRBD1
V: TRBV18
size: few
J: TRBJ2-7
CDR3: CASSPAGTDYEQYF
DNA: TGTGCCAGCTCACCCGCCGGGACAGACTACGAGCAGTACTTC

D: NA
V: TRBV5-1
size: many
J: TRBJ2-6
CDR3: CASSHDQEGSGANVLTF
DNA: TGCGCCAGCAGCCACGACCAGGAGGGCTCTGGGGCCAACGTCCTGACTTTC

D: NA
V: TRBV27
size: NA
J: TRBJ1-4
CDR3: CASSSHQGRNEKLFF
DNA: TGTGCCAGCAGTTCTCACCAGGGAAGAAATGAAAAACTGTTTTTT

D: NA
V: TRBV6-5
size: many
J: TRBJ2-7
CDR3: CASSYGVQGGHEQYF
DNA: TGTGCCAGCAGTTATGGGGTCCAGGGGGGCCACGAGCAGTACTTC

D: NA
V: TRBV7-9
size: NA
J: TRBJ2-1
CDR3: CASSLGGVIRGRSSYNEQFF
DNA: TGTGCCAGCAGCTTAGGAGGGGTGATAAGGGGCCGAAGCTCCTACAATGAGCAGTTCTTC

D: TRBD1
V: TRBV24-1
size: once
J: TRBJ2-2
CDR3: CATSDFSPRTGSSIGELFF
DNA: TGTGCCACCAGTGATTTTTCCCCTCGGACAGGGTCGAGCATCGGGGAGCTGTTTTTT

D: NA
V: TRBV7-8
size: few
J: TRBJ2-7
CDR3: CASSSATGHEQYF
DNA: TGTGCCAGCAGCTCAGCCACGGGGCACGAGCAGTACTTC

D: NA
V: TRBV29-1
size: NA
J: TRBJ1-3
CDR3: CRVEDWTVSGNTIYF
DNA: TGCCGCGTTGAAGATTGGACAGTTTCTGGAAACACCATATATTTT

D: NA
V: TRBV5-1
size: few
J: TRBJ2-5
CDR3: CASSLGVAFQETQYF
DNA: TGCGCCAGCAGCTTGGGGGTGGCCTTCCAAGAGACCCAGTACTTC

D: NA
V: TRBV12-3/TRBV12-4
size: many
J: TRBJ2-2
CDR3: CASSGGTGELFF
DNA: TGTGCCAGCAGTGGAGGTACCGGGGAGCTGTTTTTT

D: NA
V: TRBV19
size: many
J: TRBJ2-7
CDR3: CASSIAGDEQYF
DNA: TGTGCCAGTAGTATAGCGGGGGACGAGCAGTACTTC

D: NA
V: TRBV9
size: few
J: TRBJ2-5
CDR3: CASSHPQARRAIGRETQYF
DNA: TGTGCCAGCAGCCACCCCCAAGCGCGTCGGGCGATAGGCAGAGAGACCCAGTACTTC

D: NA
V: TRBV20-1
size: many
J: TRBJ2-3
CDR3: CSARGGLRGDTQYF
DNA: TGCAGTGCTAGAGGGGGACTCCGGGGAGATACGCAGTATTTT

D: NA
V: TRBV9
size: NA
J: TRBJ2-3
CDR3: CASSATPGSGTDTQYF
DNA: TGTGCCAGCAGCGCCACACCCGGGTCCGGCACAGATACGCAGTATTTT

D: NA
V: TRBV6-2/TRBV6-3
size: many
J: TRBJ2-1
CDR3: CASSYTIREEQFF
DNA: TGTGCCAGCAGTTACACAATCAGAGAGGAGCAGTTCTTC

D: NA
V: TRBV19
size: few
J: TRBJ2-7
CDR3: CASSISGISELYEQYF
DNA: TGTGCCAGTAGTATTTCAGGGATCTCAGAACTATACGAGCAGTACTTC

D: NA
V: TRBV7-9
size: many
J: TRBJ1-4
CDR3: CASSYHNEKLFF
DNA: TGTGCCAGCAGCTACCACAATGAAAAACTGTTTTTT

D: NA
V: TRBV30
size: NA
J: TRBJ2-1
CDR3: CAWGASSYNEQFF
DNA: TGTGCCTGGGGGGCTAGCTCCTACAATGAGCAGTTCTTC

D: NA
V: TRBV20-1
size: few
J: TRBJ2-7
CDR3: CSAKGGLSSYEQYF
DNA: TGCAGTGCTAAGGGGGGACTGAGCTCCTACGAGCAGTACTTC

D: TRBD1
V: TRBV4-1
size: few
J: TRBJ2-7
CDR3: CASSQAGLPGTGYEQYF
DNA: TGCGCCAGCAGCCAAGCAGGGTTACCCGGGACAGGGTACGAGCAGTACTTC

D: TRBD2
V: TRBV7-6
size: NA
J: TRBJ2-3
CDR3: CASTGGGGIYTGTQYF
DNA: TGTGCCAGCACCGGGGGCGGGGGGATCTACACAGGTACGCAGTATTTT

D: NA
V: TRBV12-3/TRBV12-4
size: many
J: TRBJ1-2
CDR3: CASSQTVEYGYTF
DNA: TGTGCCAGCAGCCAGACAGTCGAGTATGGCTACACCTTC

D: NA
V: TRBV27
size: few
J: TRBJ2-5
CDR3: CASSLADQETQYF
DNA: TGTGCCAGCAGTTTAGCAGATCAAGAGACCCAGTACTTC

D: NA
V: TRBV7-6
size: few
J: TRBJ1-1
CDR3: CASSWDPSGGEAFF
DNA: TGTGCCAGCAGCTGGGACCCGAGCGGGGGGGAAGCTTTCTTT

D: NA
V: TRBV20-1
size: NA
J: TRBJ1-4
CDR3: CSARPDIGEKLFF
DNA: TGCAGTGCTAGGCCAGACATCGGCGAAAAACTGTTTTTT

D: TRBD2
V: TRBV20-1
size: NA
J: TRBJ2-7
CDR3: CSARESTSGSEQYF
DNA: TGCAGTGCTAGAGAGTCGACTAGCGGGAGCGAGCAGTACTTC

D: NA
V: TRBV20-1
size: few
J: TRBJ1-4
CDR3: CSARETDDPEKLFF
DNA: TGCAGTGCTAGAGAGACAGATGACCCTGAAAAACTGTTTTTT